This paragraph reports one TCR beta chain. Antigen specificity is unknown. The data were obtained in a study of brain T cells in children with intractable seizures. General observations from the study: Pre- and post-surgery blood differed in depth, so pre-surgery absences may be undersampling. Only CDR3 sequence similarity suggested viral specificity, without known HCMV serostatus.

At least one anti-epileptic drug was given before surgery. Sequenced by immunoSEQ multiplex PCR; TCRdb stores in-frame clones only, minus some. The sample includes tens of thousands of clones, roughly 89% seen only once; the top ten take around 24%. Germline V lookup: CDR1 SGHTA, CDR2 FQGNSA. There are 15 residues in the CDR3. Trimming removed 5 bases at V and 3 bases at J, with 14 bases between. Sequencing was performed on peripheral blood, taken at surgery. This chain links TRBV7-2 with TRBJ1-5, with D possibly being TRBD1 (5 bases). The clonotype originates from a girl aged 2-10 years with Rasmussen encephalitis and intractable seizures. The CDR3 loop reads CASSVDSSVNQPQHF. CDR3 bases: TGTGCCAGCAGCGTCGACAGCAGTGTCAATCAGCCCCAGCATTTT.